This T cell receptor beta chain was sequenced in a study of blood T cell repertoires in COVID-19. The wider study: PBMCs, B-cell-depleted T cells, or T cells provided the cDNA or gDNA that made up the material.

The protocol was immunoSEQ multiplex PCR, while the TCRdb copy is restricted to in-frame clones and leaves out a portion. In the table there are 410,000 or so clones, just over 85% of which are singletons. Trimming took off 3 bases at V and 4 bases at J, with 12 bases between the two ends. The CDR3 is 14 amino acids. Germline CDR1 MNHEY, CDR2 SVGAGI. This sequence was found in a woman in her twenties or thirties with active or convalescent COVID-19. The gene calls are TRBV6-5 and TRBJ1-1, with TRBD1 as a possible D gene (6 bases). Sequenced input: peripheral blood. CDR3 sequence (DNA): TGTGCCAGCAGTTATCTGGGGGCCGGCACTGAAGCTTTCTTT. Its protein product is CASSYLGAGTEAFF.